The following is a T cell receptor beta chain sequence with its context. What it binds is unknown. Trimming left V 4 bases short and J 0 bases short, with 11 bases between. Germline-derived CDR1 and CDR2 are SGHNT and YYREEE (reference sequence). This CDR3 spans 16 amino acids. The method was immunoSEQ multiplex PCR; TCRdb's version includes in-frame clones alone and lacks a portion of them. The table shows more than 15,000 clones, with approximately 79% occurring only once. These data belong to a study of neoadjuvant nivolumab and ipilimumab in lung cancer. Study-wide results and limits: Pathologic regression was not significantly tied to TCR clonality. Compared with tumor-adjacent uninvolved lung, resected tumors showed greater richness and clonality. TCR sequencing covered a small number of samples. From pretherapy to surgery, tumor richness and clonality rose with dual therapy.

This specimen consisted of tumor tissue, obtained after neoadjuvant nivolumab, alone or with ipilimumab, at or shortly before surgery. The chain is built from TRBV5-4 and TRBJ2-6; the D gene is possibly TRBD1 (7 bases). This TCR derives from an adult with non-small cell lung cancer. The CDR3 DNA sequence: TGTGCCAGCAGCGGAGGGACAGACTCTGGGGCCAACGTCCTGACTTTC. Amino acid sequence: CASSGGTDSGANVLTF.